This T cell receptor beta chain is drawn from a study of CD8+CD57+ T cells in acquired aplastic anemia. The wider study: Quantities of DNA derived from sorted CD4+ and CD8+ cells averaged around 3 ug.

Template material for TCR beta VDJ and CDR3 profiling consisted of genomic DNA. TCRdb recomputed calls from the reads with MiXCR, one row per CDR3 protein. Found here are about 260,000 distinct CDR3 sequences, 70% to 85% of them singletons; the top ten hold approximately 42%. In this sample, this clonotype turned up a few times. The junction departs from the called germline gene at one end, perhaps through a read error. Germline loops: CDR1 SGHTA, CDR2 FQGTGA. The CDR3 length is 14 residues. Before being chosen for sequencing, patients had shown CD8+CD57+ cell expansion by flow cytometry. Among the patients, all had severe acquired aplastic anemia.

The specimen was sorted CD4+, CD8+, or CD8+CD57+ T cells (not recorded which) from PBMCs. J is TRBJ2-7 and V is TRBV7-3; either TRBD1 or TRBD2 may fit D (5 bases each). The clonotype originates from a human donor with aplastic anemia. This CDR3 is CATSGRGVAYAQYF. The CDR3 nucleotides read TGTGCCACCAGCGGCCGGGGCGTAGCCTATGCGCAGTACTTT.